A selection of T cell receptor beta chains follows, all from one sample in a study of T cells in Graves' hyperthyroidism and ophthalmopathy. TCRdb reprocessed the multiplex PCR reads with MiXCR, giving one entry per CDR3 protein. The sample yields around 690,000 distinct CDR3 sequences, approximately 15% seen once. Sequenced sample: blood. Receptor source: a man between 50 and 59 years old with Graves' hyperthyroidism. Both conserved end residues are part of each CDR3. D genes are given only for firm matches. Only some rows state a clone size, as once, few, many or a class for expanded clones.

V	D	size	J	CDR3	DNA
TRBV24-1	NA	many	TRBJ2-7	CATRGNSGSKQYF	TGTGCCACACGGGGGAACAGCGGAAGTAAGCAGTACTTC
TRBV6-2/TRBV6-3	TRBD2	many	TRBJ2-2	CASTRTSGRADTGELFF	TGTGCCAGCACCAGGACTAGCGGGAGGGCCGATACCGGGGAGCTGTTTTTT
TRBV12-3/TRBV12-4	NA	many	TRBJ1-1	CASSLALVNTEAFF	TGTGCCAGCAGTTTAGCGCTGGTGAACACTGAAGCTTTCTTT
TRBV18	TRBD1	NA	TRBJ1-2	CASLPQQGDGYGYTF	TGTGCCAGCTTACCCCAACAGGGGGACGGTTATGGCTACACCTTC
TRBV20-1	NA	NA	TRBJ2-1	CSDRTLSYNEQFF	TGCAGTGATAGGACTCTCTCCTACAATGAGCAGTTCTTC
TRBV29-1	NA	few	TRBJ1-2	CSVHGTYNYGYTF	TGCAGCGTCCACGGGACATACAACTATGGCTACACCTTC
TRBV19	TRBD1	many	TRBJ1-1	CASSRNSGGTGANTEAFF	TGTGCCAGTAGCAGAAACTCTGGCGGGACAGGGGCGAACACTGAAGCTTTCTTT
TRBV5-5	TRBD1	many	TRBJ2-7	CASSTDRGSYEQYF	TGTGCCAGCAGCACAGACAGGGGTTCCTACGAGCAGTACTTC
TRBV28	TRBD1	few	TRBJ2-1	CASSPEGTGVYEQFF	TGTGCCAGCAGCCCAGAGGGGACAGGGGTGTATGAGCAGTTCTTC
TRBV27	TRBD2	many	TRBJ2-1	CASSPYGGRGNEQFF	TGTGCCAGCAGTCCTTACGGCGGGAGAGGCAATGAGCAGTTCTTC
TRBV5-1	TRBD2	many	TRBJ2-1	CASTPGAGGYNEQFF	TGCGCCAGCACCCCCGGGGCGGGAGGGTACAATGAGCAGTTCTTC
TRBV14	TRBD1	few	TRBJ2-7	CASSQSDRVFIEQYF	TGTGCCAGCAGCCAGTCGGACAGGGTTTTTATCGAGCAGTACTTC
TRBV3-1	TRBD2	NA	TRBJ2-7	CASSQDFETSGPSYEQYF	TGTGCCAGCAGCCAAGATTTTGAGACTAGCGGCCCTTCCTACGAGCAGTACTTC
TRBV20-1	TRBD2	few	TRBJ2-7	CSAVNVAGGPYEQYF	TGCAGTGCTGTAAATGTAGCGGGAGGGCCGTACGAGCAGTACTTC
TRBV2	TRBD1	NA	TRBJ2-3	CASRSRAGGMTDTQYF	TGTGCCAGCAGGTCCCGGGCAGGGGGAATGACAGATACGCAGTATTTT
TRBV18	NA	few	TRBJ1-1	CASSPRLGADMNTEAFF	TGTGCCAGCTCACCACGGCTGGGGGCGGATATGAACACTGAAGCTTTCTTT
TRBV15	NA	few	TRBJ2-1	CATSRDRFGRSNEQFF	TGTGCCACCAGCAGAGATCGTTTCGGTCGGTCGAATGAGCAGTTCTTC
TRBV6-6	NA	many	TRBJ2-1	CASSYSWGNEQFF	TGTGCCAGCAGTTACTCGTGGGGCAATGAGCAGTTCTTC
TRBV7-3	NA	NA	TRBJ1-6	CASSPGVSNSPLHF	TGTGCCAGCAGCCCAGGGGTTAGCAATTCACCCCTCCACTTT
TRBV10-3	TRBD1	many	TRBJ2-6	CAISEGQVSSGANVLTF	TGTGCCATCAGTGAAGGACAGGTTAGCTCTGGGGCCAACGTCCTGACTTTC
TRBV24-1	TRBD1	NA	TRBJ2-1	CATSDDRDRVNEQFF	TGTGCCACCAGTGATGACCGGGACAGGGTCAATGAGCAGTTCTTC
TRBV4-1	TRBD1	NA	TRBJ2-2	CASSQTGENTGELFF	TGCGCCAGCAGCCAAACAGGGGAAAACACCGGGGAGCTGTTTTTT
TRBV11-2	NA	many	TRBJ2-7	CASSLGDGTYEQYF	TGTGCCAGCAGCTTAGGGGACGGCACCTACGAGCAGTACTTC
TRBV28	TRBD2	many	TRBJ2-1	CASSLVSGLRNEQFF	TGTGCCAGCAGTTTGGTTAGCGGGTTGAGGAATGAGCAGTTCTTC
TRBV7-2	NA	few	TRBJ2-5	CASSRNRVQETQYF	TGTGCCAGCAGCCGTAACAGGGTTCAAGAGACCCAGTACTTC
TRBV16	NA	many	TRBJ2-7	CASSPQGEYEQYF	TGTGCCAGCAGCCCCCAAGGTGAATACGAGCAGTACTTC
TRBV6-2/TRBV6-3	NA	few	TRBJ2-7	CASSYSGREQYF	TGTGCCAGCAGTTACTCTGGACGCGAGCAGTACTTC
TRBV29-1	TRBD2	few	TRBJ2-5	CSVEEAASGAPWAQYF	TGCAGCGTTGAAGAGGCTGCTAGCGGGGCCCCGTGGGCCCAGTACTTC
TRBV18	NA	few	TRBJ1-3	CASSPQRYRALHSGNTIYF	TGTGCCAGCTCACCTCAACGGTACCGGGCCCTCCACTCTGGAAACACCATATATTTT
TRBV7-3	NA	many	TRBJ2-1	CASSLFDGGGNEQFF	TGTGCCAGCAGCTTATTTGATGGTGGGGGCAATGAGCAGTTCTTC
TRBV4-1	NA	NA	TRBJ1-1	CASSHRMSTEAFF	TGCGCCAGCAGCCATAGGATGTCGACTGAAGCTTTCTTT
TRBV29-1	TRBD2	few	TRBJ2-1	CSVEVRLAFFDEQFF	TGCAGCGTTGAAGTGCGACTAGCGTTCTTTGATGAGCAGTTCTTC
TRBV7-9	NA	NA	TRBJ1-4	CASSLAQGEKLFF	TGTGCCAGCAGCTTAGCGCAAGGCGAAAAACTGTTTTTT
TRBV29-1	TRBD2	NA	TRBJ2-1	CSVAVTSGRVDNEQFF	TGCAGCGTTGCAGTGACTAGCGGGAGGGTAGATAATGAGCAGTTCTTC
TRBV20-1	TRBD1	few	TRBJ1-5	CSASGDRAKQPQHF	TGCAGTGCTAGTGGTGACAGGGCCAAACAGCCCCAGCATTTT
TRBV12-3/TRBV12-4	TRBD1	many	TRBJ1-4	CASSQRTGGPNEKLFF	TGTGCCAGCAGTCAAAGGACAGGGGGGCCTAATGAAAAACTGTTTTTT